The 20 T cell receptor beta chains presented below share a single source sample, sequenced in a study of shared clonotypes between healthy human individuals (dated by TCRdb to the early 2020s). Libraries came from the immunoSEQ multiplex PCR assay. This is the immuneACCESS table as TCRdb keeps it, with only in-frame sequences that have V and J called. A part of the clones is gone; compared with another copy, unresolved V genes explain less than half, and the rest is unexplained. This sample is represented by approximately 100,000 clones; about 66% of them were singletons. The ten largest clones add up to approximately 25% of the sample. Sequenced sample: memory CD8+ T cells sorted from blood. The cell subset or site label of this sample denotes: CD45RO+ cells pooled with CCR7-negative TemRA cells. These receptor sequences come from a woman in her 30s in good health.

Here the CDR3 DNA reads TGTGCCACCAGCAGAGATCGGACAGGGGGGACCTACGAGCAGTACTTC. This gives the protein CATSRDRTGGTYEQYF. This chain links TRBV15 with TRBJ2-7; 10 bases map to TRBD1. The ends lost 0 bases at V and 2 bases at J; junction bases unmatched: 4. Germline CDR1 and CDR2: LNHNV and YYDKDF (reference sequence). The CDR3 spans 16 residues.

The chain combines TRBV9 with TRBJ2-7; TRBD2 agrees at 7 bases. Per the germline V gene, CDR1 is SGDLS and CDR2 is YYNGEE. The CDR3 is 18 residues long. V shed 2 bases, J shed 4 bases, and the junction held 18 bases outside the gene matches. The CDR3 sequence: CASSVRPLYSGGLYEQYF. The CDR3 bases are TGTGCCAGCAGCGTTAGACCGCTTTATTCGGGGGGATTGTACGAGCAGTACTTC.

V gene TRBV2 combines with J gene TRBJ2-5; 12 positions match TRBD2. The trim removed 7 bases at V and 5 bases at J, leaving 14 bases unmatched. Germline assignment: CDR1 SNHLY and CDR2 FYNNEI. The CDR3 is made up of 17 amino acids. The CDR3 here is CASKSPGLAGLSETQYF. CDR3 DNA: TGTGCCAGCAAATCACCAGGACTAGCGGGGCTTAGCGAGACCCAGTACTTC. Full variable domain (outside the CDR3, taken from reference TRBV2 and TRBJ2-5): EPEVTQTPSHQVTQMGQEVILRCVPISNHLYFYWYRQILGQKVEFLVSFYNNEISEKSEIFDDQFSVERPDGSNFTLKIRSTKLEDSAMYFCASKSPGLAGLSETQYFGPGTRLLVL.

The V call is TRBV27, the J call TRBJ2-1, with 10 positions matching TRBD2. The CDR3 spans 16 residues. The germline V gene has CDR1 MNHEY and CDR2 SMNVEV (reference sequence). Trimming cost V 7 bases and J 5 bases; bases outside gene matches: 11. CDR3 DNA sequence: TGTGCCAGCAAACGGTACAGGCTAGCGGGAGACAATGAGCAGTTCTTC. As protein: CASKRYRLAGDNEQFF.

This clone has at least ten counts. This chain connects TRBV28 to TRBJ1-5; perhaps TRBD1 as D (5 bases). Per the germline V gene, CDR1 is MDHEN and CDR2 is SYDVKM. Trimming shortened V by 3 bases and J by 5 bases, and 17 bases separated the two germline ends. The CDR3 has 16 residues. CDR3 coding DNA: TGTGCCAGCAGTTTGCCACTTACAGGCCCGCATCAGCCCCAGCATTTT. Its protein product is CASSLPLTGPHQPQHF.

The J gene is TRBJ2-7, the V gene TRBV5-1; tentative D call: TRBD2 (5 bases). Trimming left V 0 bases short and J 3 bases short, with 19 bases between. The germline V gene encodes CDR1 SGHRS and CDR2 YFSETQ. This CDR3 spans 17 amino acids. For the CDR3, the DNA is TGCGCCAGCAGCTTGGGGCCCTACCAACTAGATGTCTACGAGCAGTACTTC. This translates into CASSLGPYQLDVYEQYF. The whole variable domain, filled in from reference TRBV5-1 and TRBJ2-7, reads KAGVTQTPRYLIKTRGQQVTLSCSPISGHRSVSWYQQTPGQGLQFLFEYFSETQRNKGNFPGRFSGRQFSNSRSEMNVSTLELGDSALYLCASSLGPYQLDVYEQYFGPGTRLTVT.

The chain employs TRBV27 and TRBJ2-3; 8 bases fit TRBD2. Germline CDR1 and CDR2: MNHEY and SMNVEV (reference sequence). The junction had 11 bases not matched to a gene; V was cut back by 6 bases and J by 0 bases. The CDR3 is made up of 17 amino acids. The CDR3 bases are TGTGCCAGCAGATCCCCTACTAGCGGAGCTAGCACAGATACGCAGTATTTT. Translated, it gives CASRSPTSGASTDTQYF.

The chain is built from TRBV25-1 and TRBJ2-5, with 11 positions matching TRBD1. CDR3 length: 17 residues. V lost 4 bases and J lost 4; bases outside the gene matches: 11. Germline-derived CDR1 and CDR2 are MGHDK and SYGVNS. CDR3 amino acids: CASSASPGQGVGETQYF. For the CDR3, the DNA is TGTGCCAGCAGTGCAAGTCCGGGACAGGGGGTTGGAGAGACCCAGTACTTC.

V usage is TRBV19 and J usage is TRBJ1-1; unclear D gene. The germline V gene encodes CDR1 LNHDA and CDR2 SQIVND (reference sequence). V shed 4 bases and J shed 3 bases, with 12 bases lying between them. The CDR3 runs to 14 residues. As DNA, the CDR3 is TGTGCCAGTAGTAGGTGGCATTCGGACACTGAAGCTTTCTTT. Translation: CASSRWHSDTEAFF.

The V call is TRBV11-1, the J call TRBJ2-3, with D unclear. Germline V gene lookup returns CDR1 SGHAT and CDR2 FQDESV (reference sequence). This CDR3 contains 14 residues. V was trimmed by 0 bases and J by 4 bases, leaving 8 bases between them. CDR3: CASSLALEADTQYF. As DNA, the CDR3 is TGTGCCAGCAGCTTAGCGCTAGAAGCAGATACGCAGTATTTT.

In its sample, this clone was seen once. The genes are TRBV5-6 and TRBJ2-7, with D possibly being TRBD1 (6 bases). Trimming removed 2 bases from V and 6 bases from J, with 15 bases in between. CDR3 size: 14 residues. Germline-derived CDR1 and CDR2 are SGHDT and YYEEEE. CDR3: CASSFAGAEIEQYF. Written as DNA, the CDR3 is TGTGCCAGCAGCTTTGCAGGGGCTGAGATCGAGCAGTACTTC.

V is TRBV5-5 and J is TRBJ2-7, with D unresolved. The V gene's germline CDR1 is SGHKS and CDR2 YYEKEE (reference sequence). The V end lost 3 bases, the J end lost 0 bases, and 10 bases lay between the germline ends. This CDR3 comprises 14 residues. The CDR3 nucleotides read TGTGCCAGCAGCTGGGTGGCATTCTCCTACGAGCAGTACTTC. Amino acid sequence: CASSWVAFSYEQYF.

CDR3 coding DNA: TGTGCCAGCAGCGGCCAGACGGACTCCTCCTACGAGCAGTACTTC. Translated: CASSGQTDSSYEQYF. The V call is TRBV4-2, the J call TRBJ2-7; perhaps TRBD2 as D (5 bases). This CDR3 has 15 amino acids. V dropped 5 bases and J dropped 0 bases, with 14 bases sitting between them. Per the germline V gene, CDR1 is LGHNA and CDR2 is YNFKEQ.

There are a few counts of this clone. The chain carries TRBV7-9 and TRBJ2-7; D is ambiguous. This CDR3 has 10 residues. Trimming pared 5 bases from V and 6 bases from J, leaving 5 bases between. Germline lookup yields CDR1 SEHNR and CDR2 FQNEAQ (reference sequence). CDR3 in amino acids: CASSDREQYF. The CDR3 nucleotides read TGTGCCAGCAGCGACCGCGAGCAGTACTTC. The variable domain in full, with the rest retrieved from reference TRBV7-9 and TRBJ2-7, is DTGVSQNPRHKITKRGQNVTFRCDPISEHNRLYWYRQTLGQGPEFLTYFQNEAQLEKSRLLSDRFSAERPKGSFSTLEIQRTEQGDSAMYLCASSDREQYFGPGTRLTVT.

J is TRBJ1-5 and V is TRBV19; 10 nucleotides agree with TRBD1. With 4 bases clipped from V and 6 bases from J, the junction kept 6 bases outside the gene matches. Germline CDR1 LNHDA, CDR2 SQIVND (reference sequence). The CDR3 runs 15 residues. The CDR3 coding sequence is TGTGCCAGTAGTAGGGGACAGGGGTACCGTCAGCCCCAGCATTTT. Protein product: CASSRGQGYRQPQHF.

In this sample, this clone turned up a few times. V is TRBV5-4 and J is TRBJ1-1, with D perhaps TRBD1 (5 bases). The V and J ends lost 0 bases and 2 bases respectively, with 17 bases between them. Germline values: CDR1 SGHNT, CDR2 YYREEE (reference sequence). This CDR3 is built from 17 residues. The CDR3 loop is CASSLGDFREDNTEAFF. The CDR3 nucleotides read TGTGCCAGCAGCTTGGGGGATTTCAGGGAGGATAACACTGAAGCTTTCTTT.

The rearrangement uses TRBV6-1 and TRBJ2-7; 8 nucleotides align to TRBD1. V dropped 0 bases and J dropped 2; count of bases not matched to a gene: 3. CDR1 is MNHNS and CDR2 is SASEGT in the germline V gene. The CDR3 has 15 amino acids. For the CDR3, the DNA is TGTGCCAGCAGTGAAGCGTCAGGGGGCACCTACGAGCAGTACTTC. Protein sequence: CASSEASGGTYEQYF.

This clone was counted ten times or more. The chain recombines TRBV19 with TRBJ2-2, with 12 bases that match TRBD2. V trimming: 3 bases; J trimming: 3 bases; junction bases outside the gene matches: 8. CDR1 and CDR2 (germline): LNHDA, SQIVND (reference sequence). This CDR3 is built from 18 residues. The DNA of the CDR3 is TGTGCCAGTAGTATGTGGCTAGCGGGAGGGCCGGACACCGGGGAGCTGTTTTTT. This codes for CASSMWLAGGPDTGELFF. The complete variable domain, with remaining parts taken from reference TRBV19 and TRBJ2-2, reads DGGITQSPKYLFRKEGQNVTLSCEQNLNHDAMYWYRQDPGQGLRLIYYSQIVNDFQKGDIAEGYSVSREKKESFPLTVTSAQKNPTAFYLCASSMWLAGGPDTGELFFGEGSRLTVL.

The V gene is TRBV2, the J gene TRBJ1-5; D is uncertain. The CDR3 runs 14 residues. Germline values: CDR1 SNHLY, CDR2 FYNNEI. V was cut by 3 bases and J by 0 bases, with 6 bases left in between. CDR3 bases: TGTGCCAGCAGTGACGGCTATAGCAATCAGCCCCAGCATTTT. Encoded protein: CASSDGYSNQPQHF. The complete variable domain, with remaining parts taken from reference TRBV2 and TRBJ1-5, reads EPEVTQTPSHQVTQMGQEVILRCVPISNHLYFYWYRQILGQKVEFLVSFYNNEISEKSEIFDDQFSVERPDGSNFTLKIRSTKLEDSAMYFCASSDGYSNQPQHFGDGTRLSIL.

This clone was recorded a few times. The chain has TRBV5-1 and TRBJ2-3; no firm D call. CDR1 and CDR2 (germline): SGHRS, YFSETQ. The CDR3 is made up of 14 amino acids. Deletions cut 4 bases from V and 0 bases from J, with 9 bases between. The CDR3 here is CASSPGPSTDTQYF. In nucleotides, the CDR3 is TGCGCCAGCAGCCCTGGACCAAGCACAGATACGCAGTATTTT.